This T cell receptor beta chain was retrieved from a study of human T cells and chemical hapten exposure. Overall study findings and caveats: Expanded TCRs grouped into significantly more large CDR3 similarity clusters than controls produced.

Time point specified: patch test 3, about 24 weeks after DPC sensitization. Sample treatment: therapeutic diphenylcyclopropenone sensitization with weekly scalp DPC. Blood collection happened ahead of applying each patch test. CDR3 length equals 16 residues. V gave up 5 bases and J gave up 2 bases; unmatched junction bases: 6. CDR1 and CDR2 from the germline V gene are ENHRY and SYGVKD. This clonotype was found many times. The antigen is unknown. TCRdb reprocessed the RACE reads via MiXCR and lists one record per CDR3 protein. The sample lists around 200,000 distinct CDR3 sequences; around 23% were seen once.

The sequenced sample was whole blood, obtained in connection with sensitization to the hapten diphenylcyclopropenone (DPC). This sequence originates from a middle-aged woman with alopecia areata. Some clones in this sample may be carry-over from other donors' samples. The chain is built from TRBV10-3 and TRBJ2-2; 9 bases agree with TRBD2. DNA of the CDR3: TGTGCCATCAGTTCTAGCGGGGCCTTAAACACCGGGGAGCTGTTTTTT. Translation gives CAISSSGALNTGELFF.